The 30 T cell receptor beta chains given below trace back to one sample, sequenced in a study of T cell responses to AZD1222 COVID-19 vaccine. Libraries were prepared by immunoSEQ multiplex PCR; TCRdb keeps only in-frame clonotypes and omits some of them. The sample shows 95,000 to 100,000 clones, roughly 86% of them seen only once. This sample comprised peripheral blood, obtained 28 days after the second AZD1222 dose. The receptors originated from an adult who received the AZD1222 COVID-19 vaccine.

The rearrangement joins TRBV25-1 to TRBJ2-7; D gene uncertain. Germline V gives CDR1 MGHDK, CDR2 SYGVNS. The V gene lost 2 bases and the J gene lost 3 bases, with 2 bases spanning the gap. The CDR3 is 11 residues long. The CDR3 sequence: CASSEGYEQYF. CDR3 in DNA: TGTGCCAGCAGTGAAGGCTACGAGCAGTACTTC.

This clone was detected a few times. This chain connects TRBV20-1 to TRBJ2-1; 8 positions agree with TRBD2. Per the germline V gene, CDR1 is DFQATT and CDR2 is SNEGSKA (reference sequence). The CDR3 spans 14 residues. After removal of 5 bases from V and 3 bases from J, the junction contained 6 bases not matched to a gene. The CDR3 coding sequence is TGCAGTGCTGGTGGACTAGCAGACTACAATGAGCAGTTCTTC. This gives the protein CSAGGLADYNEQFF.

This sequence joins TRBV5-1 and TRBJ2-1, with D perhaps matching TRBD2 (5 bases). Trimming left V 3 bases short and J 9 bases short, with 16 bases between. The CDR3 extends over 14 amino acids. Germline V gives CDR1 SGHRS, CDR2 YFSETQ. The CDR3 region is CASSSPERTSEQFF. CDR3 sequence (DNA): TGCGCCAGCAGCTCCCCCGAGCGGACTTCTGAGCAGTTCTTC.

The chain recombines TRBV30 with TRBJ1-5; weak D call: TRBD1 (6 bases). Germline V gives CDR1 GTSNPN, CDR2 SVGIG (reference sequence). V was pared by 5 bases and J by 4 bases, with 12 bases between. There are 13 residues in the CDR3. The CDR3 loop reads CAWEQGRNQPQHF. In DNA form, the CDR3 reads TGTGCCTGGGAACAGGGTAGGAATCAGCCCCAGCATTTT.

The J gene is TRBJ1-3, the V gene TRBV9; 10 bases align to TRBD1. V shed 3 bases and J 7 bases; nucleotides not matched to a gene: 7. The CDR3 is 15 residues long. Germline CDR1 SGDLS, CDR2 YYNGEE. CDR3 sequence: CASSDGTGVGNTIYF. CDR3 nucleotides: TGTGCCAGCAGCGACGGGACAGGGGTAGGGAACACCATATATTTT.

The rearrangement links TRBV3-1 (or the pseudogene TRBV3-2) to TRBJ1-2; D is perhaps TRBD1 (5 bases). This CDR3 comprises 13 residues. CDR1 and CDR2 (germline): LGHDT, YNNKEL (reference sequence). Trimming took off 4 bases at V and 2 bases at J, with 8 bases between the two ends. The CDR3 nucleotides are TGTGCCAGCAGCCCGGGGGGGAACTATGGCTACACCTTC. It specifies CASSPGGNYGYTF.

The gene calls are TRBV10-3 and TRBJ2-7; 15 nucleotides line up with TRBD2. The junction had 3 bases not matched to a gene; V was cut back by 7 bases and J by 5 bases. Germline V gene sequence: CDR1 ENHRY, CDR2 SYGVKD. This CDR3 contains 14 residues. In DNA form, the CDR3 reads TGTGCCATCAACGGACTAGCGGGAGGGAACGAGCAGTACTTC. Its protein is CAINGLAGGNEQYF.

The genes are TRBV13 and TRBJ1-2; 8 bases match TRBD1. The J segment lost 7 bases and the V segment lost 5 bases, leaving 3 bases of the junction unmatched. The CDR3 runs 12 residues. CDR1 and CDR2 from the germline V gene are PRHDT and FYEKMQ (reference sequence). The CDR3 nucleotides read TGTGCCAGCAGCCGGACAGGGACTGGCTACACCTTC. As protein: CASSRTGTGYTF.

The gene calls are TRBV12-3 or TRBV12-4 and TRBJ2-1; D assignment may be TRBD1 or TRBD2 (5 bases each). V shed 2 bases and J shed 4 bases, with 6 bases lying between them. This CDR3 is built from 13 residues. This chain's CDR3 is CASSLWGYNEQFF. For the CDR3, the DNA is TGTGCCAGCAGTTTATGGGGGTACAATGAGCAGTTCTTC.

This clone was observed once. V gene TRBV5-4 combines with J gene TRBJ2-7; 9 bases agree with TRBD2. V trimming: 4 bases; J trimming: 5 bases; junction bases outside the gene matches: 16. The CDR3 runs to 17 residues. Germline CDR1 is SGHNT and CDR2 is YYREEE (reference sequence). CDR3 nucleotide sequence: TGTGCCAGCAGCCCGATAGGCCTAGCGGGAACGGCGGACGAGCAGTACTTC. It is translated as CASSPIGLAGTADEQYF.

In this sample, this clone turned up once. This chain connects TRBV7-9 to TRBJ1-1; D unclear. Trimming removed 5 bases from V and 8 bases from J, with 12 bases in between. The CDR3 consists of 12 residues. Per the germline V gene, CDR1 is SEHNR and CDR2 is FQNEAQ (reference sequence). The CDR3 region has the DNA TGTGCCAGCAGCCGCCGGCTTTTCGAAGCTTTCTTT. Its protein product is CASSRRLFEAFF. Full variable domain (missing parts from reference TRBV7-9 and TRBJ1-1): DTGVSQNPRHKITKRGQNVTFRCDPISEHNRLYWYRQTLGQGPEFLTYFQNEAQLEKSRLLSDRFSAERPKGSFSTLEIQRTEQGDSAMYLCASSRRLFEAFFGQGTRLTVV.

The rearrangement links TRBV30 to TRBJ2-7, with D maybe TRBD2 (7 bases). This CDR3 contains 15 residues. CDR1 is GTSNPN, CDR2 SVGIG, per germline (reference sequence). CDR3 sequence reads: CAGTGGRETSYEQYF. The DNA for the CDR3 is TGTGCGGGGACGGGGGGCAGAGAAACATCCTACGAGCAGTACTTC.

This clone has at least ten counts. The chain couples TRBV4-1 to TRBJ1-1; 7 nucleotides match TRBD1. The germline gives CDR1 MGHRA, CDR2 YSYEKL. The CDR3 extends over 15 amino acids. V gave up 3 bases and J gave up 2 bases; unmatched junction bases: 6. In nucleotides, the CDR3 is TGCGCCAGCAGCCAGTGGCAGGGGGGCAACACTGAAGCTTTCTTT. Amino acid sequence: CASSQWQGGNTEAFF.

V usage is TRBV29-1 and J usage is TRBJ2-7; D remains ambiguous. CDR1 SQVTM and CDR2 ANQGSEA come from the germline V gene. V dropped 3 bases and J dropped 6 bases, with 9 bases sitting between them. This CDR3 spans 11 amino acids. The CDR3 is CSVEGLGEQYF. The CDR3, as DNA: TGCAGCGTTGAGGGCTTAGGCGAGCAGTACTTC.

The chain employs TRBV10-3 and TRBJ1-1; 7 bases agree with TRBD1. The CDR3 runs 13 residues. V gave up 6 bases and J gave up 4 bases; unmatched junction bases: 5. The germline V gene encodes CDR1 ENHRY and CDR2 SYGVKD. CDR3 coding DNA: TGTGCCATCAGCCCGACAGGGTTCACTGAAGCTTTCTTT. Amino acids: CAISPTGFTEAFF.

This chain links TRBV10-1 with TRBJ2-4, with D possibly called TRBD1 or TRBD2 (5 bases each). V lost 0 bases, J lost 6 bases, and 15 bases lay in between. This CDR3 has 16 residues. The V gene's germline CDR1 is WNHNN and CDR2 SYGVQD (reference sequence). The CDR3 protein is CASSESSAGRANIQYF. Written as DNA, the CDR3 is TGCGCCAGCAGTGAGTCGTCGGCAGGGCGGGCAAACATTCAGTACTTC.

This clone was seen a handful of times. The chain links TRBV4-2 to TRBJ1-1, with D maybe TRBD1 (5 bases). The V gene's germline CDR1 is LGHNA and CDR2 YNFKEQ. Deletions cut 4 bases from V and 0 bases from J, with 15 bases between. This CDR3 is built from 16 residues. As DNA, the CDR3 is TGTGCCAGCAGCCCCTCGGCGGGACTCATGAACACTGAAGCTTTCTTT. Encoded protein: CASSPSAGLMNTEAFF.

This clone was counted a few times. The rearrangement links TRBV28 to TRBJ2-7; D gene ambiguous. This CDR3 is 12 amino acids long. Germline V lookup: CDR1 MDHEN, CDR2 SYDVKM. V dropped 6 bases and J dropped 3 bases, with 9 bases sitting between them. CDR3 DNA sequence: TGTGCCAGCAGATTCTCTGGCTACGAGCAGTACTTC. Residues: CASRFSGYEQYF.

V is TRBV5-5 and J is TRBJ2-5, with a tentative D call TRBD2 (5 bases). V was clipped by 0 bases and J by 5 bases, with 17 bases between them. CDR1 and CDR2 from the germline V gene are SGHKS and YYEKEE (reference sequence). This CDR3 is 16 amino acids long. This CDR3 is CASSLATRARRETQYF. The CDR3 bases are TGTGCCAGCAGCTTGGCAACTAGGGCGCGTAGGGAGACCCAGTACTTC.

In nucleotides, the CDR3 is TGTGCCAGTAGTATAGTCCCGAACACTGAAGCTTTCTTT. Translating gives CASSIVPNTEAFF. The chain employs TRBV19 and TRBJ1-1; D not certain. Trimming removed 1 base from V and 1 base from J, with 4 bases in between. The CDR3 is made up of 13 amino acids. The germline V gene encodes CDR1 LNHDA and CDR2 SQIVND (reference sequence).

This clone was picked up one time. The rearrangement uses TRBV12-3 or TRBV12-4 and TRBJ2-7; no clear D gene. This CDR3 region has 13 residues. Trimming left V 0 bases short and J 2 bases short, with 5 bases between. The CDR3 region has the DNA TGTGCCAGCAGTTTAGCGGAGACCTACGAGCAGTACTTC. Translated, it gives CASSLAETYEQYF.

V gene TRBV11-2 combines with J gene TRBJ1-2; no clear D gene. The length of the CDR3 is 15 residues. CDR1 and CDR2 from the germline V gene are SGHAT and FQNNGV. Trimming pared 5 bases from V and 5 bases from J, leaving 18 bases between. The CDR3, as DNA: TGTGCCAGCAGCCAAGCGGGCCGGGCGATATATGGCTACACCTTC. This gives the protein CASSQAGRAIYGYTF. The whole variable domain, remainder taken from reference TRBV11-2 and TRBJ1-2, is EAGVAQSPRYKIIEKRQSVAFWCNPISGHATLYWYQQILGQGPKLLIQFQNNGVVDDSQLPKDRFSAERLKGVDSTLKIQPAKLEDSAVYLCASSQAGRAIYGYTFGSGTRLTVV.

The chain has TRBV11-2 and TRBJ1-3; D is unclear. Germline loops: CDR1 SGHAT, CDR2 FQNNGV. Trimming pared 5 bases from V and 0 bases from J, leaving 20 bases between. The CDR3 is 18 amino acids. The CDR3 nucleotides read TGTGCCAGCAGCAGCACTGGCTTATCAGGTTCCTCTGGAAACACCATATATTTT. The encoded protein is CASSSTGLSGSSGNTIYF.

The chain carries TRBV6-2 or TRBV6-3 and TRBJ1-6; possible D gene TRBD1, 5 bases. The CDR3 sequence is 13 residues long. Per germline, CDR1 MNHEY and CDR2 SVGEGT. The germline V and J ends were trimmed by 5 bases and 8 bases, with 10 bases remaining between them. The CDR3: CASSLTRDSPLHF. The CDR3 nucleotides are TGTGCCAGCAGTCTGACCAGGGATTCACCCCTCCACTTT.

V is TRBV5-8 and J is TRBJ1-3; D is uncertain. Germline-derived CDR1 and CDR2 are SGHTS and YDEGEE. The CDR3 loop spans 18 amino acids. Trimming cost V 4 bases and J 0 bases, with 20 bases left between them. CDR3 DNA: TGTGCCAGCAGCCTACCCCGGGGTCTGGGGAGCTCTGGAAACACCATATATTTT. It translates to CASSLPRGLGSSGNTIYF.

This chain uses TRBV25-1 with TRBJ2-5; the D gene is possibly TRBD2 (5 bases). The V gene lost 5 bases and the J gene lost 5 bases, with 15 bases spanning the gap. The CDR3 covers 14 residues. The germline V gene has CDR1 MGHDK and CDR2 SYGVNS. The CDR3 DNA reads TGTGCCAGCAGTCCTCTACGGGCGGGTGAGACCCAGTACTTC. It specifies CASSPLRAGETQYF.

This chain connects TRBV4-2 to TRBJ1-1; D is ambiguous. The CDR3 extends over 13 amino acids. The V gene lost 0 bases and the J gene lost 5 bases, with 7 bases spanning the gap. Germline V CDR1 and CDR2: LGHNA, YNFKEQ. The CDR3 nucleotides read TGTGCCAGCAGCCAAGATAGGCTAACTGAAGCTTTCTTT. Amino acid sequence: CASSQDRLTEAFF.

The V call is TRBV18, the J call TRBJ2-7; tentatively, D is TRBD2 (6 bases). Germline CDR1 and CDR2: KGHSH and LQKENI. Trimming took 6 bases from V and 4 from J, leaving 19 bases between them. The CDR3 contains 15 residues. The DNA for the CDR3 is TGTGCCAGCTCCCCCTGGGCGGGAAGCGAGTACGAGCAGTACTTC. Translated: CASSPWAGSEYEQYF.

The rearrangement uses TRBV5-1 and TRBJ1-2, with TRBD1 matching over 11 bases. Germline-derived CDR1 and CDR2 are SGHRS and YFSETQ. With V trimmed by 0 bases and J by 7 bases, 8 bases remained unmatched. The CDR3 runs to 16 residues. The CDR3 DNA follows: TGCGCCAGCAGCTTGGGTTCGGTTGGACAGGGGGCTGGCTACACCTTC. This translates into CASSLGSVGQGAGYTF.

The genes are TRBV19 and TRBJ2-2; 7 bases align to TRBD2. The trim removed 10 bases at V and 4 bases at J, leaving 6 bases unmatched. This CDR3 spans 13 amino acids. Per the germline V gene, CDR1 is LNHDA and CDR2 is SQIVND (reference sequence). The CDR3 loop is CAIRGEGTGELFF. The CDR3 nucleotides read TGTGCCATTCGAGGGGAGGGCACCGGGGAGCTGTTTTTT.